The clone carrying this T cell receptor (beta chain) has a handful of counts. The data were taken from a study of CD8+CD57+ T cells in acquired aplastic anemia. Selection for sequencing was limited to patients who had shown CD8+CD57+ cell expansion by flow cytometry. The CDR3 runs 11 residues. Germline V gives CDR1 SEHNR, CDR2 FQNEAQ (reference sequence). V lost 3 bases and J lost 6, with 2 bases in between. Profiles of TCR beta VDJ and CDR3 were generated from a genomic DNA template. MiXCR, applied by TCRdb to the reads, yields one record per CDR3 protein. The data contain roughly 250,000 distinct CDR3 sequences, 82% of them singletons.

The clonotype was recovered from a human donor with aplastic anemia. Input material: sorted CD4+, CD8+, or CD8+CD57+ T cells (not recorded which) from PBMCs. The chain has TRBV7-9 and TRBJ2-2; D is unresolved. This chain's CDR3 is CASSLPGELFF. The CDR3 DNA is TGTGCCAGCAGCTTGCCCGGGGAGCTGTTTTTT.